These 27 T cell receptor beta chains came from one sample sequenced in a study of blood T cell repertoires in COVID-19. The table came from immunoSEQ multiplex PCR; TCRdb's copy has only in-frame clones and leaves some out. This table holds over 150,000 clones, around 87% found once. Sequencing was carried out using peripheral blood. Source of these receptors: a man aged 40-49 years with active or convalescent COVID-19.

The chain uses TRBV6-2 or TRBV6-3 and TRBJ2-2; weak D call: TRBD1 (6 bases). Germline-derived CDR1 and CDR2 are MNHEY and SVGEGT. V lost 2 bases, J lost 10 bases, and 17 bases lay in between. The CDR3 sequence is 15 residues long. CDR3 sequence (DNA): TGTGCCAGCAGTTACCCCCCGACAGGCCCGGAGGAGCTGTTTTTT. It yields the protein CASSYPPTGPEELFF.

CDR3: CASSPGGATEAFF. CDR3 sequence (DNA): TGTGCCAGCAGCCCCGGGGGGGCCACTGAAGCTTTCTTT. The V gene is TRBV7-2, the J gene TRBJ1-1; possibly TRBD1 for D (6 bases). Deletions cut 5 bases from V and 4 bases from J, with 11 bases between. CDR3 length equals 13 residues. Germline CDR1 and CDR2: SGHTA and FQGNSA. The entire variable domain, with the rest obtained from reference TRBV7-2 and TRBJ1-1, is as follows: GAGVSQSPSNKVTEKGKDVELRCDPISGHTALYWYRQSLGQGLEFLIYFQGNSAPDKSGLPSDRFSAERTGGSVSTLTIQRTQQEDSAVYLCASSPGGATEAFFGQGTRLTVV.

Details on this clone: Mismatch with germline at one junction end may stem from a read error. This chain connects TRBV7-7 to TRBJ2-7; 8 bases are a match to TRBD1. CDR1 is SSHAT, CDR2 FNYEAQ, per germline (reference sequence). This CDR3 region has 14 residues. CDR3 bases: TGTGCTAGCAGCGCGACAGGGGTGGGAAGCGAGCAGTACTTC. Translation: CASSATGVGSEQYF.

The chain has TRBV14 and TRBJ1-5; D gene ambiguous. The CDR3 runs 16 residues. In germline, CDR1 is SGHDN, CDR2 FVKESK. V was trimmed by 4 bases and J by 1 base, leaving 14 bases between them. The CDR3 nucleotides read TGTGCCAGCAGCCCCACCGGGAGCAAGAGCAATCAGCCCCAGCATTTT. Translation gives CASSPTGSKSNQPQHF.

The CDR3 spells CASSWDMYSYNSPLHF. CDR3 nucleotides: TGTGCCAGCAGTTGGGACATGTACTCCTATAATTCACCCCTCCACTTT. The chain joins TRBV6-2 or TRBV6-3 to TRBJ1-6; D is possibly TRBD1 (6 bases). Trimming shortened V by 4 bases and J by 0 bases, and 10 bases separated the two germline ends. This CDR3 spans 16 amino acids. Germline V gene sequence: CDR1 MNHEY, CDR2 SVGEGT.

The V gene is TRBV4-1, the J gene TRBJ1-2, with D unresolved. The germline V gene encodes CDR1 MGHRA and CDR2 YSYEKL. V lost 1 base, J lost 3 bases, and 9 bases lay in between. The CDR3 has 14 amino acids. The CDR3: CASSQVFRDYGYTF. For the CDR3, the DNA is TGCGCCAGCAGCCAAGTCTTCCGGGACTATGGCTACACCTTC.

The sample holds a few counts of this clone. The chain recombines TRBV10-3 with TRBJ2-7, with 7 bases that match TRBD2. The CDR3 is 15 amino acids. J gave up 5 bases and V 4 bases, and 11 bases lay outside the gene matches. The germline V gene has CDR1 ENHRY and CDR2 SYGVKD. The CDR3 coding sequence is TGTGCCATCAGTGTCGGACGGGGAGGGTTGGACGAGCAGTACTTC. Its protein product is CAISVGRGGLDEQYF.

This chain links TRBV28 with TRBJ1-2; 11 nucleotides agree with TRBD1. Germline loops: CDR1 MDHEN, CDR2 SYDVKM. V dropped 2 bases and J dropped 4; count of bases not matched to a gene: 0. This CDR3 has 14 amino acids. The CDR3: CASSLGTGGYGYTF. The DNA of the CDR3 is TGTGCCAGCAGTTTAGGGACAGGGGGCTATGGCTACACCTTC.

This clone was picked up one time. This chain connects TRBV6-5 to TRBJ2-7, with 10 bases identical to TRBD1. The germline V gene encodes CDR1 MNHEY and CDR2 SVGAGI. There are 15 residues in the CDR3. The junction had 9 bases not matched to a gene; V was cut back by 5 bases and J by 5 bases. The CDR3 sequence is CASSRPGQGSHEQYF. DNA for the CDR3: TGTGCCAGCAGTCGTCCGGGACAGGGGTCCCACGAGCAGTACTTC.

The chain employs TRBV7-2 and TRBJ2-1; D call uncertain. This CDR3 is 15 amino acids long. The V end was cut by 1 base, the J end by 1 base, with 8 bases between. The germline gives CDR1 SGHTA, CDR2 FQGNSA. CDR3 sequence: CASSLVSLSYNEQFF. CDR3 bases: TGTGCCAGCAGCTTAGTGTCTTTATCCTACAATGAGCAGTTCTTC.

The sample holds a few counts of this clone. The rearrangement links TRBV4-1 to TRBJ1-5; D is uncertain. In germline, CDR1 is MGHRA, CDR2 YSYEKL. This CDR3 has 13 residues. V was pared by 1 base and J by 9 bases, with 10 bases between. CDR3 sequence: CASSQGVGAPQHF. CDR3 bases: TGCGCCAGCAGCCAAGGAGTGGGAGCGCCCCAGCATTTT.

The rearrangement joins TRBV11-2 to TRBJ2-3; TRBD2 aligns across 7 bases. In germline, CDR1 is SGHAT, CDR2 FQNNGV. V lost 1 base to trimming and J lost 2 bases; unmatched junction nucleotides: 9. The CDR3 is 17 residues long. The CDR3 here is CASSLVGAGVNTDTQYF. In nucleotides, the CDR3 is TGTGCCAGCAGCTTAGTTGGGGCGGGGGTAAACACAGATACGCAGTATTTT.

The chain uses TRBV5-1 and TRBJ2-6; 8 nucleotides align to TRBD2. Germline V CDR1 and CDR2: SGHRS, YFSETQ. This CDR3 is 18 amino acids long. The V and J ends lost 6 bases and 0 bases, in that order; junction bases with no gene match: 11. DNA of the CDR3: TGCGCCAGCATCGCCTACGGGACTAGTCTCTCTGGGGCCAACGTCCTGACTTTC. This gives the protein CASIAYGTSLSGANVLTF.

The chain links TRBV9 to TRBJ2-1, with D unclear. Germline V gene lookup returns CDR1 SGDLS and CDR2 YYNGEE. This CDR3 has 13 residues. Between the trimmed V and J ends, which lost 0 bases and 4 bases, there was a span of 5 bases. The CDR3 loop is CASSVAAYNEQFF. Here the CDR3 DNA reads TGTGCCAGCAGCGTAGCAGCGTACAATGAGCAGTTCTTC. Looking up the rest from reference TRBV9 and TRBJ2-1 gives the full variable domain: DSGVTQTPKHLITATGQRVTLRCSPRSGDLSVYWYQQSLDQGLQFLIQYYNGEERAKGNILERFSAQQFPDLHSELNLSSLELGDSALYFCASSVAAYNEQFFGPGTRLTVL.

CDR3 DNA sequence: TGTGCCAGCAGCCGGGGCCAGGGGGAAAAACTGTTTTTT. Translation gives CASSRGQGEKLFF. The chain is built from TRBV7-9 and TRBJ1-4; a weak D match, TRBD1 (6 bases). Germline CDR1 is SEHNR and CDR2 is FQNEAQ (reference sequence). The CDR3 runs to 13 residues. The ends were cut back, 5 bases at V and 8 bases at J, with 12 bases in the middle.

This clone appeared once. The V gene is TRBV28, the J gene TRBJ1-3, with D possibly being TRBD1 (5 bases). The CDR3 length is 17 residues. Per germline, CDR1 MDHEN and CDR2 SYDVKM. The V and J ends lost 8 bases and 4 bases respectively, with 24 bases between them. As DNA, the CDR3 is TGTGCCAGCCGGGGCGCCATGGGGGGATTTACGGGAAACACCATATATTTT. Its protein product is CASRGAMGGFTGNTIYF.

The chain recombines TRBV6-2 or TRBV6-3 with TRBJ2-3, with TRBD2 as a possible D gene (7 bases). This CDR3 comprises 15 residues. Trimming left V 2 bases short and J 6 bases short, with 15 bases between. Looked up from germline, CDR1 is MNHEY and CDR2 is SVGEGT. CDR3 residues: CASSYVGGGDDTQYF. Written as DNA, the CDR3 is TGTGCCAGCAGTTACGTAGGGGGGGGCGACGATACGCAGTATTTT.

This clone was counted only a few times. The chain has TRBV2 and TRBJ2-3, with D perhaps matching TRBD2 (6 bases). Germline V lookup: CDR1 SNHLY, CDR2 FYNNEI. The V and J ends lost 8 bases and 4 bases respectively, with 10 bases between them. The CDR3 is made up of 12 amino acids. The CDR3 reads CASGGFADTQYF. In nucleotides, the CDR3 is TGTGCCAGCGGAGGGTTTGCAGATACGCAGTATTTT.

This clone has a single count. V usage is TRBV2 and J usage is TRBJ1-1; perhaps TRBD1 as D (5 bases). Trimming cost V 4 bases and J 4 bases, with 10 bases left between them. CDR1 is SNHLY and CDR2 is FYNNEI in the germline V gene. The CDR3 covers 13 residues. The CDR3 coding sequence is TGTGCCAGCAGTGGCCAGGGTAGCACTGAAGCTTTCTTT. Residues: CASSGQGSTEAFF.

The chain employs TRBV30 and TRBJ2-2; 9 bases align to TRBD1. This CDR3 region has 15 residues. The germline gives CDR1 GTSNPN, CDR2 SVGIG (reference sequence). The trim removed 4 bases at V and 1 base at J, leaving 4 bases unmatched. The CDR3 loop reads CAWKQGARNTGELFF. The CDR3, as DNA: TGTGCCTGGAAACAGGGGGCTCGGAACACCGGGGAGCTGTTTTTT.

V usage is TRBV7-3 and J usage is TRBJ1-1; D gene unclear. This CDR3 region has 13 residues. With 4 bases removed from V and 5 bases from J, the gap between germline ends came to 11 bases. Per the germline V gene, CDR1 is SGHTA and CDR2 is FQGTGA. CDR3: CASSSSGETEAFF. The CDR3 DNA reads as TGTGCCAGCAGCTCCTCCGGAGAAACTGAAGCTTTCTTT.

V gene TRBV28 combines with J gene TRBJ1-5; 8 nucleotides line up with TRBD1. V lost 3 bases and J lost 5; bases outside the gene matches: 9. Germline lookup yields CDR1 MDHEN and CDR2 SYDVKM. This CDR3 is 16 amino acids long. CDR3 region: CASSFSGQGRDQPQHF. CDR3 sequence (DNA): TGTGCCAGCAGTTTCTCTGGACAGGGAAGAGATCAGCCCCAGCATTTT.

The gene calls are TRBV2 and TRBJ1-2, with D perhaps TRBD1 (5 bases). This CDR3 has 16 amino acids. In germline, CDR1 is SNHLY, CDR2 FYNNEI. V lost 6 bases to trimming and J lost 0 bases, with 17 bases between them. CDR3 DNA: TGTGCCAGCAGCGAAAGCACGGGGGAAGCTAACTATGGCTACACCTTC. The encoded protein is CASSESTGEANYGYTF.

V and J are TRBV6-1 and TRBJ1-5; the match to TRBD1 covers 7 bases. The V gene end was trimmed by 3 bases and the J gene end by 2 bases; junction bases not matched to a gene: 1. The V gene's germline CDR1 is MNHNS and CDR2 SASEGT. The CDR3 has 14 residues. The CDR3 nucleotides read TGTGCCAGCAGTGAGCAGGGGGGCAATCAGCCCCAGCATTTT. Protein sequence: CASSEQGGNQPQHF.

V gene TRBV5-1 combines with J gene TRBJ2-3; 11 bases are a match to TRBD2. V trimming: 1 base; J trimming: 4 bases; junction bases outside the gene matches: 5. This CDR3 has 16 amino acids. Germline-derived CDR1 and CDR2 are SGHRS and YFSETQ. DNA of the CDR3: TGCGCCAGCAGCTTGATACCTAGCGGGGGGCCAGATACGCAGTATTTT. Protein product: CASSLIPSGGPDTQYF.

J is TRBJ1-1 and V is TRBV5-6, with TRBD1 identical over 8 bases. With V trimmed by 6 bases and J by 5 bases, 18 bases remained unmatched. Germline V gene data show CDR1 as SGHDT and CDR2 as YYEEEE. CDR3 length: 17 amino acids. DNA for the CDR3: TGTGCCAGCAAGTTGGACCCAGGACAGGGTCTTTGGACTGAAGCTTTCTTT. This translates into CASKLDPGQGLWTEAFF.

This chain links TRBV30 with TRBJ2-1, with TRBD2 matching 8 bases. V gave up 0 bases and J gave up 7 bases; unmatched junction bases: 5. The CDR3 runs 14 residues. Germline-derived CDR1 and CDR2 are GTSNPN and SVGIG (reference sequence). CDR3 bases: TGTGCCTGGAGTGTTGGCGGGGGGACTAATGAGCAGTTCTTC. Amino acid sequence: CAWSVGGGTNEQFF.